This T cell receptor beta chain was identified in a study of T-cell reconstitution after alpha-beta-depleted transplantation in children (dated by TCRdb to about 2016). At the level of the whole study: T-cell immune reconstitution after TCRalphabeta/CD19-depleted allogeneic hematopoietic cell transplantation in children was quantitatively tracked in the study by means of TCR repertoire profiling.

The sample's treatment or condition label is to be understood as: allogeneic hematopoietic cell transplantation with graft depleted of TCRalphabeta T cells and CD19 B cells. The transplant recipients were children given TCRalphabeta/CD19-depleted allogeneic hematopoietic cell grafts. As concerns this clonotype: Its antigen target is currently unknown. This sequence may be a read error, since a much larger clone differs from it by one base.

The CDR3 contains 12 residues, cysteine and phenylalanine counted. Here the CDR3 DNA is all that survives: 36 bases in frame from base 1. A distance of 12 bases separates the germline ends of V and J, which lose 8 bases and 7 bases respectively. Broad study findings and their caveats: The frequencies of hyperexpanded clones fell over the following months, and after one year, T-cell counts and TCRbeta diversity were mostly attributed to newly produced T cells. In some patients, the high TCRbeta diversity seen at day 60 was put down to recipient T cells and intrathymic progenitors that had survived conditioning. About two months after transplant, the apparently early recovery of alphabetaT-cell counts reportedly depended on just several hundred clones that had expanded rapidly and came from non-depleted graft cells.

The library relied on PCR. These reads were obtained on an Illumina HiSeq 2500. Molecular barcoding was employed in the preparation of TCR libraries, with unique molecular identifiers being used to normalize TCRbeta repertoire quantification. In TCRdb, the public reads were trimmed at Q25 with fastp and aligned with MiXCR, with productive beta chains retained. CDR3 protein sequences are deduplicated, and each keeps its most common genes and DNA. The sample profile shows 550,000 to 600,000 distinct CDR3 sequences; 23% of them were found once. The ten most abundant clones make up 12% to 15% of the sample.

The receptor chain draws on TRBV12-3 or TRBV12-4 and TRBJ1-5; the D gene remains uncertain. The clonotype originates from a boy under two years old who had a stem cell transplant for acute myeloid leukemia, so the T cells may come from the graft donor. The sequences come from PBMCs, mostly from graft donor cells, collected 360 days after TCRalphabeta/CD19-depleted stem cell transplant. CDR3 protein: CASPFPGQPQHF. The base sequence is TGTGCCAGCCCCTTTCCCGGGCAGCCCCAGCATTTT.